This passage covers 26 T cell receptor beta chains from one sample sequenced in a study of blood T cell repertoires in COVID-19. Sequencing used immunoSEQ multiplex PCR; TCRdb keeps in-frame clones, though not all of them. The sample comprises around 21,000 clones, 80% to 90% of which are singletons, and approximately 6.3% rests with the top ten. Sequenced material: peripheral blood. Receptors originate from a woman aged 80 or over with active COVID-19.

The chain combines TRBV28 with TRBJ1-4; 8 bases map to TRBD1. V shed 8 bases and J 6 bases; nucleotides not matched to a gene: 5. The CDR3 runs to 13 residues. Germline CDR1 is MDHEN and CDR2 is SYDVKM. CDR3 residues: CASAGGGDEKLFF. DNA for the CDR3: TGTGCCAGCGCAGGGGGCGGGGATGAAAAACTGTTTTTT.

The chain combines TRBV5-6 with TRBJ2-1; 9 bases agree with TRBD2. The CDR3 is 13 residues long. Germline V lookup: CDR1 SGHDT, CDR2 YYEEEE. The J segment lost 9 bases and the V segment lost 3 bases, leaving 4 bases of the junction unmatched. The CDR3 region has the DNA TGTGCCAGCAGCTCTAGCGGGGAGGTTGAGCAGTTCTTC. It encodes CASSSSGEVEQFF.

The chain recombines TRBV7-2 with TRBJ2-3; 9 nucleotides line up with TRBD2. In germline, CDR1 is SGHTA, CDR2 FQGNSA. This CDR3 has 17 amino acids. Trimming at V came to 2 bases and at J to 3 bases, leaving 9 bases not matched to a gene. The CDR3 coding sequence is TGTGCCAGCAGCTTAAGGCGGGGGGGCCGGGGGACAGATACGCAGTATTTT. It codes for CASSLRRGGRGTDTQYF.

This sequence joins TRBV6-5 and TRBJ1-2; 10 nucleotides match TRBD1. The junction had 8 bases not matched to a gene; V was cut back by 6 bases and J by 4 bases. From germline, CDR1 is MNHEY and CDR2 SVGAGI. The length of the CDR3 is 15 residues. CDR3 DNA sequence: TGTGCCAGCAGGCAACCGGGACAGGGGACCTATGGCTACACCTTC. Translated, it gives CASRQPGQGTYGYTF.

J is TRBJ2-2 and V is TRBV19, with 9 bases fitting TRBD1. The CDR3 is 16 residues long. Germline lookup yields CDR1 LNHDA and CDR2 SQIVND (reference sequence). Losses at the gene ends were 3 bases for V and 5 bases for J; bases not matched to a gene: 7. CDR3 nucleotides: TGTGCCAGTAGTATTGAGGGGACAGGGCTGACCGGGGAGCTGTTTTTT. Encoded protein: CASSIEGTGLTGELFF.

This rearrangement joins TRBV6-1 to TRBJ2-2; 11 positions match TRBD2. Germline V gene lookup returns CDR1 MNHNS and CDR2 SASEGT. This CDR3 has 18 residues. The V segment lost 4 bases and the J segment 2 bases; nucleotides outside the gene matches: 9. CDR3 loop: CASSGVWLAGGNTGELFF. CDR3 bases: TGTGCCAGCAGTGGAGTTTGGCTAGCGGGGGGAAACACCGGGGAGCTGTTTTTT.

This rearrangement joins TRBV7-2 to TRBJ1-2, with TRBD1 matching over 11 bases. CDR1 is SGHTA, CDR2 FQGNSA, per germline. The trim removed 2 bases at V and 8 bases at J, leaving 4 bases unmatched. The CDR3 is 14 residues long. The CDR3 coding sequence is TGTGCCAGCAGCTTACTTCGGACAGGGGGCGGCTACACCTTC. The encoded protein is CASSLLRTGGGYTF.

This clone has only one observation. The genes are TRBV9 and TRBJ2-3; D possibly corresponds to TRBD2 (6 bases). Germline loops: CDR1 SGDLS, CDR2 YYNGEE. The CDR3 length is 18 residues. Between the trimmed V and J ends, which lost 0 bases and 4 bases, there was a span of 21 bases. CDR3 amino acids: CASSVVEEGVNTPDTQYF. The CDR3 DNA reads TGTGCCAGCAGCGTAGTTGAGGAGGGCGTCAACACCCCAGATACGCAGTATTTT. Together with reference TRBV9 and TRBJ2-3, the CDR3 gives the full variable domain: DSGVTQTPKHLITATGQRVTLRCSPRSGDLSVYWYQQSLDQGLQFLIQYYNGEERAKGNILERFSAQQFPDLHSELNLSSLELGDSALYFCASSVVEEGVNTPDTQYFGPGTRLTVL.

V and J are TRBV10-3 and TRBJ2-7; TRBD1 might be the D (6 bases). CDR3 length: 12 residues. Germline-derived CDR1 and CDR2 are ENHRY and SYGVKD. V was cut by 3 bases and J by 4 bases, with 7 bases left in between. DNA for the CDR3: TGTGCCATCAGTGATCAGGGGTACGAGCAGTACTTC. It specifies CAISDQGYEQYF.

This chain uses TRBV19 with TRBJ2-3; 7 bases line up with TRBD1. Germline trimming cut 6 bases from V and 2 bases from J; bases unmatched to any gene: 8. The CDR3 is 15 amino acids. Germline CDR1 and CDR2: LNHDA and SQIVND (reference sequence). CDR3 nucleotides: TGTGCCAGTAGGCTCGACAGGGCCTCCACAGATACGCAGTATTTT. Protein sequence: CASRLDRASTDTQYF.

V is TRBV9 and J is TRBJ1-2; 10 bases fit TRBD1. From germline, CDR1 is SGDLS and CDR2 YYNGEE. CDR3 length: 14 residues. V was pared by 3 bases and J by 6 bases, with 5 bases of the junction left unmatched. The CDR3 region is CASSATGGGHGYTF. The CDR3 nucleotides are TGTGCCAGCAGCGCGACAGGGGGCGGGCATGGCTACACCTTC.

V usage is TRBV15 and J usage is TRBJ1-2; 9 nucleotides match TRBD1. The germline V gene encodes CDR1 LNHNV and CDR2 YYDKDF (reference sequence). Trimming removed 9 bases from V and 9 bases from J; junction bases left unmatched: 5. The CDR3 spans 11 residues. CDR3 sequence (DNA): TGTGCCACAGGGACAGGGTCACGCTACACCTTC. This gives the protein CATGTGSRYTF.

V and J are TRBV10-1 and TRBJ2-5; 11 bases map to TRBD2. The CDR3 has 18 residues. J lost 5 bases, V lost 2 bases, and 13 bases had no gene match. Germline V gives CDR1 WNHNN, CDR2 SYGVQD (reference sequence). For the CDR3, the DNA is TGCGCCAGCAGTGAGCCCACGGCTAGCGGGGGGTTTGGGGAGACCCAGTACTTC. Encoded protein: CASSEPTASGGFGETQYF.

This sequence joins TRBV6-6 and TRBJ2-5; 9 nucleotides agree with TRBD2. This CDR3 spans 15 amino acids. Trimming cost V 7 bases and J 5 bases; bases outside gene matches: 11. The V gene's germline CDR1 is MNHNY and CDR2 SVGAGI (reference sequence). CDR3 protein: CASTGGSGGLETQYF. The CDR3 DNA follows: TGTGCCAGCACGGGAGGGAGCGGGGGGTTGGAGACCCAGTACTTC.

This chain uses TRBV4-3 with TRBJ2-6, with D possibly being TRBD1 (6 bases). Deletions cut 1 base from V and 0 bases from J, with 7 bases between. CDR1 LGHNA and CDR2 YSLEER come from the germline V gene. The CDR3 runs to 16 residues. The CDR3 here is CASSQGGRSGANVLTF. In DNA form, the CDR3 reads TGCGCCAGCAGCCAAGGGGGGCGCTCTGGGGCCAACGTCCTGACTTTC.

V and J are TRBV29-1 and TRBJ1-2; perhaps TRBD1 as D (6 bases). V was cut by 6 bases and J by 2 bases, with 19 bases left in between. The germline V gene encodes CDR1 SQVTM and CDR2 ANQGSEA. This CDR3 region has 15 residues. The CDR3 here is CSVLPSQGTNYGYTF. The DNA for the CDR3 is TGCAGCGTATTACCTTCACAGGGAACGAACTATGGCTACACCTTC.

The DNA for the CDR3 is TGTGCCAGCAGCTTAGCGGCTAGCGGGGTGAGCTCCTACAATGAGCAGTTCTTC. As protein: CASSLAASGVSSYNEQFF. The V and J genes are TRBV7-2 and TRBJ2-1; 9 bases fit TRBD2. V trimming: 0 bases; J trimming: 0 bases; junction bases outside the gene matches: 6. Germline CDR1 is SGHTA and CDR2 is FQGNSA. The CDR3 consists of 18 residues.

In its sample, this clone was seen once. The chain recombines TRBV9 with TRBJ1-3; TRBD1 matches at 9 bases. Germline CDR1 and CDR2: SGDLS and YYNGEE. This CDR3 comprises 15 residues. Germline trimming cut 4 bases from V and 1 base from J; bases unmatched to any gene: 3. The CDR3 region has the DNA TGTGCCAGCAGCTCTGGGACAGGGTCTGGAAACACCATATATTTT. Its protein product is CASSSGTGSGNTIYF. The full variable domain, its missing parts supplied by reference TRBV9 and TRBJ1-3, is DSGVTQTPKHLITATGQRVTLRCSPRSGDLSVYWYQQSLDQGLQFLIQYYNGEERAKGNILERFSAQQFPDLHSELNLSSLELGDSALYFCASSSGTGSGNTIYFGEGSWLTVV.

The chain uses TRBV5-5 and TRBJ1-1; D unclear. The CDR3 sequence is 14 residues long. Germline loops: CDR1 SGHKS, CDR2 YYEKEE (reference sequence). V lost 1 base and J 1 base, leaving 8 bases between the germline ends. The CDR3 is CASSLISGNTEAFF. CDR3 coding DNA: TGTGCCAGCAGCTTGATTTCAGGGAACACTGAAGCTTTCTTT.

This clone was observed a few times. The chain joins TRBV5-6 to TRBJ1-1; tentative D call: TRBD1 (5 bases). V lost 2 bases to trimming and J lost 4 bases, with 12 bases between them. The CDR3 contains 14 residues. Germline V lookup: CDR1 SGHDT, CDR2 YYEEEE. CDR3 amino acids: CASSFSGAGTEAFF. CDR3 DNA: TGTGCCAGCAGCTTCAGCGGGGCCGGCACTGAAGCTTTCTTT.

The chain employs TRBV4-3 and TRBJ2-2; a weak D match, TRBD2 (6 bases). The CDR3 spans 13 residues. Trimming pared 1 base from V and 6 bases from J, leaving 6 bases between. Germline CDR1 and CDR2: LGHNA and YSLEER. DNA of the CDR3: TGCGCCAGCAGCCAAGGGGAGGCCGGGGAGCTGTTTTTT. Protein: CASSQGEAGELFF.

J is TRBJ1-5 and V is TRBV3-1 (or the pseudogene TRBV3-2); tentatively, D is TRBD1 (5 bases). V was clipped by 1 base and J by 3 bases, with 10 bases between them. The CDR3 is 15 amino acids. Per the germline V gene, CDR1 is LGHDT and CDR2 is YNNKEL (reference sequence). The CDR3 nucleotides read TGTGCCAGCAGCCAAGGGAGGGGCCTCAATCAGCCCCAGCATTTT. Amino acid sequence: CASSQGRGLNQPQHF.

The rearrangement uses TRBV4-3 and TRBJ2-3; TRBD2 matches 12 bases. The CDR3 totals 17 residues. The germline gives CDR1 LGHNA, CDR2 YSLEER. V was clipped by 0 bases and J by 5 bases; unmatched bases: 6. The CDR3 here is CASSQESSGGALDTQYF. DNA for the CDR3: TGCGCCAGCAGCCAAGAGTCTAGCGGGGGGGCCCTAGATACGCAGTATTTT.

The rearrangement joins TRBV12-5 to TRBJ1-3; D gene uncertain. Germline CDR1 LGHNT, CDR2 FRNRAP. The germline V and J ends were trimmed by 1 base and 2 bases, with 12 bases remaining between them. This CDR3 is built from 16 residues. Here the CDR3 reads CASGLDWQAPGNTIYF. The CDR3 region has the DNA TGTGCTAGTGGTTTGGACTGGCAGGCCCCTGGAAACACCATATATTTT.

This sequence joins TRBV2 and TRBJ2-3; 8 positions match TRBD2. Trimming took 0 bases from V and 6 from J; bases not matched to a gene: 14. The CDR3 has 18 amino acids. CDR1 and CDR2 from the germline V gene are SNHLY and FYNNEI. The CDR3 here is CASSEARGGSGVVDTQYF. The DNA of the CDR3 is TGTGCCAGCAGTGAAGCCCGGGGAGGTAGCGGGGTGGTGGATACGCAGTATTTT.

The chain uses TRBV6-5 and TRBJ1-1, with D possibly matching TRBD1 (5 bases). V lost 4 bases and J 0 bases, leaving 12 bases between the germline ends. The CDR3 is 15 residues long. CDR1 and CDR2 (germline): MNHEY, SVGAGI. CDR3 region: CASSSQVLVNTEAFF. Here the CDR3 DNA reads TGTGCCAGCAGTTCACAGGTTCTGGTGAACACTGAAGCTTTCTTT.